These 9 T cell receptor beta chains were sequenced from one sample in a study of cytomegalovirus exposure and HLA in healthy donors. The PCR had 60 Vbeta and 13 Jbeta primers. Profiled with immunoSEQ multiplex PCR; TCRdb holds only in-frame clones, not every one. The table lists 170,000 or so clones, about three quarters of them singletons. The source material was PBMCs. These TCRs come from a woman aged 30 to 39 in good health and CMV-seropositive.

DNA for the CDR3: TGTGCCAGCAGTGAAGGACAGGGTCTGAACACTGAAGCTTTCTTT. Encoded protein: CASSEGQGLNTEAFF. V gene TRBV2 combines with J gene TRBJ1-1, with TRBD1 identical over 7 bases. The trim removed 1 base at V and 0 bases at J, leaving 2 bases unmatched. The CDR3 covers 15 residues. Germline CDR1 is SNHLY and CDR2 is FYNNEI.

The rearrangement links TRBV5-6 to TRBJ1-1; possibly TRBD1 for D (5 bases). CDR3 length equals 12 residues. Germline-derived CDR1 and CDR2 are SGHDT and YYEEEE. V was shortened by 4 bases and J by 11 bases, with 15 bases between the two germline ends. For the CDR3, the DNA is TGTGCCAGCAGCCCGCAGGGAAGGGTGGCTTTCTTT. It encodes CASSPQGRVAFF.

The chain combines TRBV30 with TRBJ2-1; TRBD1 might be the D (6 bases). This CDR3 has 14 residues. V shed 5 bases and J shed 6 bases, with 17 bases lying between them. CDR1 GTSNPN and CDR2 SVGIG come from the germline V gene (reference sequence). Written as DNA, the CDR3 is TGTGCCTGGGTGACAGGTTACATTCTCAATGAGCAGTTCTTC. Protein: CAWVTGYILNEQFF. Full variable domain (missing parts from reference TRBV30 and TRBJ2-1): SQTIHQWPATLVQPVGSPLSLECTVEGTSNPNLYWYRQAAGRGLQLLFYSVGIGQISSEVPQNLSASRPQDRQFILSSKKLLLSDSGFYLCAWVTGYILNEQFFGPGTRLTVL.

This rearrangement joins TRBV28 to TRBJ1-3, with a possible D match to TRBD1 (5 bases). The CDR3 is 13 amino acids. Per the germline V gene, CDR1 is MDHEN and CDR2 is SYDVKM. V was trimmed by 10 bases and J by 4 bases, leaving 14 bases between them. The CDR3 DNA follows: TGTGCCATCGAAGACAGAAACGGAAACACCATATATTTT. Translated, it gives CAIEDRNGNTIYF. Using reference TRBV28 and TRBJ1-3 for the parts outside the CDR3, the full variable domain is DVKVTQSSRYLVKRTGEKVFLECVQDMDHENMFWYRQDPGLGLRLIYFSYDVKMKEKGDIPEGYSVSREKKERFSLILESASTNQTSMYLCAIEDRNGNTIYFGEGSWLTVV.

The table lists this clone with many counts. The chain recombines TRBV9 with TRBJ1-2; D remains unclear. The ends were cut back, 1 base at V and 6 bases at J, with 13 bases in the middle. CDR1 is SGDLS, CDR2 YYNGEE, per germline. There are 14 residues in the CDR3. The CDR3 spells CASSVWAGGDGYTF. Written as DNA, the CDR3 is TGTGCCAGCAGCGTATGGGCAGGAGGCGATGGCTACACCTTC.

The chain uses TRBV30 and TRBJ2-5; D gene uncertain. V lost 0 bases and J lost 5, with 13 bases in between. Germline V lookup: CDR1 GTSNPN, CDR2 SVGIG (reference sequence). The CDR3 length is 14 residues. The CDR3 DNA sequence: TGTGCCTGGAGTGTTGGCGGCGATGCGGAGACCCAGTACTTC. Translating it yields CAWSVGGDAETQYF.

This chain joins TRBV7-6 and TRBJ2-2, with D perhaps TRBD1 (6 bases). CDR1 SGHVS and CDR2 FNYEAQ come from the germline V gene. This CDR3 has 15 residues. Trimming took 1 base from V and 0 from J, leaving 6 bases between them. This CDR3 reads CASSLDRANTGELFF. CDR3 in DNA: TGTGCCAGCAGCTTAGACAGGGCGAACACCGGGGAGCTGTTTTTT. Using reference TRBV7-6 and TRBJ2-2 for the parts outside the CDR3, the full variable domain is GAGVSQSPRYKVTKRGQDVALRCDPISGHVSLYWYRQALGQGPEFLTYFNYEAQQDKSGLPNDRFSAERPEGSISTLTIQRTEQRDSAMYRCASSLDRANTGELFFGEGSRLTVL.

This clone was seen only once. The chain links TRBV5-1 to TRBJ2-7; D might be TRBD2 (7 bases). The V gene's germline CDR1 is SGHRS and CDR2 YFSETQ. This CDR3 has 14 amino acids. V was cut by 4 bases and J by 4 bases, with 15 bases left in between. CDR3 DNA sequence: TGCGCCAGCAGCCCCGCGGGGGCTGGATACGAGCAGTACTTC. Translating it yields CASSPAGAGYEQYF.

The count of this clone is one. V and J are TRBV9 and TRBJ2-4; D is unclear. This CDR3 spans 14 amino acids. Trimming stripped 3 bases from V and 5 bases from J, with 12 bases between. Per germline, CDR1 SGDLS and CDR2 YYNGEE. The CDR3 nucleotides are TGTGCCAGCAGCGCCCCCACGGTCCAAAACATTCAGTACTTC. Its translation: CASSAPTVQNIQYF.